A single sample gave rise to the 31 T cell receptor beta chains below, sequenced in a study of blood T cell repertoires in COVID-19. The table came from immunoSEQ multiplex PCR; TCRdb's copy has only in-frame clones and leaves some out. The sample holds some 370,000 clones; around 87% are singletons and the top ten take more than 9%. Input material: peripheral blood. The receptors stem from a woman aged 25 to 39 with COVID-19, enrolled during active disease.

This clone was detected only once. The J gene is TRBJ1-2, the V gene TRBV10-2, with D unclear. The CDR3 has 12 amino acids. Trimming pared 2 bases from V and 5 bases from J, leaving 6 bases between. CDR1 and CDR2 from the germline V gene are WSHSY and SAAADI. The DNA for the CDR3 is TGCGCCAGCAGTGAGGGGAGGTATGGCTACACCTTC. As protein: CASSEGRYGYTF.

The chain has TRBV4-1 and TRBJ2-1; tentative D call: TRBD2 (7 bases). The V gene lost 0 bases and the J gene lost 1 base, with 19 bases spanning the gap. Germline lookup yields CDR1 MGHRA and CDR2 YSYEKL. This CDR3 region has 19 residues. CDR3 DNA: TGCGCCAGCAGCCAAGATCCCTCGGGGGGCGGGAGTTCCTACAATGAGCAGTTCTTC. This sequence encodes CASSQDPSGGGSSYNEQFF.

The chain has TRBV5-1 and TRBJ2-7; 7 bases match TRBD1. The CDR3 has 15 amino acids. In germline, CDR1 is SGHRS, CDR2 YFSETQ. Trimming removed 0 bases from V and 6 bases from J; junction bases left unmatched: 9. In DNA form, the CDR3 reads TGCGCCAGCAGCTTGGCAGGGGGAAATCTTGGCGAGCAGTACTTC. Encoded protein: CASSLAGGNLGEQYF.

The chain is built from TRBV10-3 and TRBJ2-2, with 7 bases matching TRBD1. The CDR3 has 13 amino acids. V dropped 4 bases and J dropped 5; count of bases not matched to a gene: 1. From germline, CDR1 is ENHRY and CDR2 SYGVKD. As DNA, the CDR3 is TGTGCCATCAGTGGACAGGGAACCGGGGAGCTGTTTTTT. Amino acid sequence: CAISGQGTGELFF.

The chain recombines TRBV28 with TRBJ1-2; TRBD1 matches at 9 bases. V dropped 6 bases and J dropped 4; count of bases not matched to a gene: 3. This CDR3 is 13 amino acids long. Germline V CDR1 and CDR2: MDHEN, SYDVKM. The CDR3 DNA reads as TGTGCCAGCAGGGGACAGGGTTTCTATGGCTACACCTTC. Translation gives CASRGQGFYGYTF.

The J gene is TRBJ2-6, the V gene TRBV6-5; D remains unclear. Per the germline V gene, CDR1 is MNHEY and CDR2 is SVGAGI. The CDR3 runs 14 residues. V was cut by 9 bases and J by 0 bases, with 9 bases left in between. The CDR3 region has the DNA TGTGCCAGTCGTCTGGCCTCTGGGGCCAACGTCCTGACTTTC. Its protein product is CASRLASGANVLTF.

The V and J genes are TRBV5-8 and TRBJ1-5; the match to TRBD1 covers 12 bases. CDR1 SGHTS and CDR2 YDEGEE come from the germline V gene. The CDR3 length is 14 residues. The V segment lost 3 bases and the J segment 9 bases; nucleotides outside the gene matches: 4. CDR3 coding DNA: TGTGCCAGCAGCTCCGGGACAGGGGGCTTGCCCCAGCATTTT. Translated: CASSSGTGGLPQHF. Looking up the rest from reference TRBV5-8 and TRBJ1-5 gives the full variable domain: EAGVTQSPTHLIKTRGQQATLRCSPISGHTSVYWYQQALGLGLQFLLWYDEGEERNRGNFPPRFSGRQFPNYSSELNVNALELEDSALYLCASSSGTGGLPQHFGDGTRLSIL.

V usage is TRBV7-2 and J usage is TRBJ2-4; D is perhaps TRBD2 (5 bases). This CDR3 is built from 15 residues. CDR1 is SGHTA, CDR2 FQGNSA, per germline. The V and J ends lost 0 bases and 6 bases respectively, with 12 bases between them. The CDR3 region is CASSLAGAFGNIQYF. The CDR3 DNA follows: TGTGCCAGCAGCTTAGCGGGAGCGTTTGGAAACATTCAGTACTTC. Filled out from reference TRBV7-2 and TRBJ2-4, the complete variable domain reads GAGVSQSPSNKVTEKGKDVELRCDPISGHTALYWYRQSLGQGLEFLIYFQGNSAPDKSGLPSDRFSAERTGGSVSTLTIQRTQQEDSAVYLCASSLAGAFGNIQYFGAGTRLSVL.

V usage is TRBV15 and J usage is TRBJ2-3; TRBD1 aligns across 11 bases. This CDR3 has 18 amino acids. Trimming removed 1 base from V and 4 bases from J; junction bases left unmatched: 10. The germline gives CDR1 LNHNV, CDR2 YYDKDF (reference sequence). The CDR3 sequence is CATSRGDRGFSGADTQYF. DNA for the CDR3: TGTGCCACCAGCAGAGGGGACAGGGGGTTTAGCGGAGCAGATACGCAGTATTTT.

The genes are TRBV24-1 and TRBJ1-4, with 10 bases lining up with TRBD1. Losses at the gene ends were 4 bases for V and 5 bases for J; bases not matched to a gene: 3. Germline-derived CDR1 and CDR2 are KGHDR and SFDVKD. CDR3 length: 15 residues. Written as DNA, the CDR3 is TGTGCCACCAGTGAGGGGGGACAGGGGAATGAAAAACTGTTTTTT. Protein sequence: CATSEGGQGNEKLFF.

V and J are TRBV5-1 and TRBJ1-3; 7 bases line up with TRBD1. Per germline, CDR1 SGHRS and CDR2 YFSETQ. The V gene end was trimmed by 3 bases and the J gene end by 2 bases; junction bases not matched to a gene: 2. The CDR3 is made up of 14 amino acids. The DNA of the CDR3 is TGCGCCAGCAGCTCGACAGGGACTGGAAACACCATATATTTT. This encodes CASSSTGTGNTIYF.

The chain joins TRBV13 to TRBJ1-1; 7 nucleotides agree with TRBD1. Trimming cost V 2 bases and J 4 bases; bases outside gene matches: 7. Germline V gene sequence: CDR1 PRHDT, CDR2 FYEKMQ (reference sequence). The CDR3 spans 15 residues. For the CDR3, the DNA is TGTGCCAGCAGCTTATGGGCAAGGGGGCTCACTGAAGCTTTCTTT. Translation gives CASSLWARGLTEAFF.

The rearrangement links TRBV7-9 to TRBJ2-2; 8 bases map to TRBD1. V trimming: 5 bases; J trimming: 4 bases; junction bases outside the gene matches: 12. The CDR3 has 17 residues. Germline-derived CDR1 and CDR2 are SEHNR and FQNEAQ (reference sequence). The CDR3 coding sequence is TGTGCCAGCAGCCCCGGCCCACCGGACAGGGTCACCGGGGAGCTGTTTTTT. It codes for CASSPGPPDRVTGELFF.

This rearrangement joins TRBV6-5 to TRBJ1-5; no definite D call. CDR3 length: 14 amino acids. The germline CDR1 and CDR2 sequences are MNHEY and SVGAGI. V was clipped by 0 bases and J by 6 bases, with 9 bases between them. Here the CDR3 reads CASSYSSRVQPQHF. The CDR3 DNA reads as TGTGCCAGCAGTTACTCTTCGCGGGTTCAGCCCCAGCATTTT.

The chain joins TRBV2 to TRBJ1-2, with D maybe TRBD1 (5 bases). The germline CDR1 and CDR2 sequences are SNHLY and FYNNEI. With 5 bases removed from V and 0 bases from J, the gap between germline ends came to 13 bases. The CDR3 runs to 15 residues. CDR3: CASSRDYTPNYGYTF. The CDR3 DNA reads TGTGCCAGCAGTCGGGACTACACCCCTAACTATGGCTACACCTTC.

The chain combines TRBV5-1 with TRBJ2-1; D might be TRBD2 (5 bases). There are 16 residues in the CDR3. V dropped 3 bases and J dropped 6 bases, with 19 bases sitting between them. CDR1 SGHRS and CDR2 YFSETQ come from the germline V gene. The CDR3: CASSSQEGSVGNEQFF. CDR3 nucleotides: TGCGCCAGCAGCTCTCAAGAGGGTTCAGTAGGCAATGAGCAGTTCTTC.

The rearrangement uses TRBV29-1 and TRBJ1-2, with D hard to call. Trimming shortened V by 6 bases and J by 8 bases, and 10 bases separated the two germline ends. This CDR3 contains 10 residues. CDR1 and CDR2 from the germline V gene are SQVTM and ANQGSEA. The DNA of the CDR3 is TGCAGCGTCACTCCCGGGGGCTACACCTTC. As protein: CSVTPGGYTF.

The CDR3 sequence: CSAGQTTNEKLFF. The CDR3 coding sequence is TGCAGCGCCGGACAGACAACTAATGAAAAACTGTTTTTT. The chain recombines TRBV29-1 with TRBJ1-4, with D perhaps matching TRBD1 (6 bases). The CDR3 totals 13 residues. Germline CDR1 SQVTM, CDR2 ANQGSEA. Trimming took off 7 bases at V and 0 bases at J, with 9 bases between the two ends.

V is TRBV5-5 and J is TRBJ2-7; D is uncertain. CDR3 length: 13 residues. The germline V gene encodes CDR1 SGHKS and CDR2 YYEKEE (reference sequence). Trimming removed 0 bases at V and 3 bases at J, with 7 bases between. CDR3 in DNA: TGTGCCAGCAGCTTGGGAGGCGGCTACGAGCAGTACTTC. As protein: CASSLGGGYEQYF.

This clone was counted once. The CDR3 nucleotides are TGTGCCAGCAAAATGGACCAGGGCGCGTCCTACGAGCAGTACTTC. This translates into CASKMDQGASYEQYF. The chain joins TRBV2 to TRBJ2-7; the D gene is possibly TRBD1 (5 bases). Trimming left V 7 bases short and J 1 base short, with 17 bases between. CDR1 is SNHLY, CDR2 FYNNEI, per germline. The CDR3 runs 15 residues.

The chain combines TRBV10-2 with TRBJ1-5; D is undetermined. Trimming stripped 5 bases from V and 2 bases from J, with 13 bases between. Germline lookup yields CDR1 WSHSY and CDR2 SAAADI. The CDR3 spans 15 residues. The CDR3 nucleotides read TGCGCCAGCAGTTTTGCAGGTCGCGGCAATCAGCCCCAGCATTTT. Its protein is CASSFAGRGNQPQHF.

V is TRBV6-2 or TRBV6-3 and J is TRBJ2-3; D uncertain. Germline CDR1 is MNHEY and CDR2 is SVGEGT. V lost 5 bases and J 8 bases, leaving 8 bases between the germline ends. The CDR3 loop spans 11 amino acids. CDR3 loop: CASSLRFTQYF. In DNA form, the CDR3 reads TGTGCCAGCAGTCTCAGATTTACGCAGTATTTT.

This sequence joins TRBV2 and TRBJ1-2; D ambiguous. This CDR3 has 12 residues. Germline V CDR1 and CDR2: SNHLY, FYNNEI. The V and J ends lost 6 bases and 3 bases respectively, with 8 bases between them. The DNA for the CDR3 is TGTGCCAGCAGGAGGGAGGACTATGGCTACACCTTC. It encodes CASRREDYGYTF.

The rearrangement joins TRBV6-6 to TRBJ2-7; 8 nucleotides agree with TRBD1. The V segment lost 1 base and the J segment 3 bases; nucleotides outside the gene matches: 2. Looked up from germline, CDR1 is MNHNY and CDR2 is SVGAGI (reference sequence). This CDR3 is built from 14 residues. The CDR3 region is CASSYFGQGYEQYF. Here the CDR3 DNA reads TGTGCCAGCAGTTACTTTGGACAGGGCTACGAGCAGTACTTC.

The chain links TRBV18 to TRBJ2-3; 10 nucleotides align to TRBD2. V was clipped by 6 bases and J by 4 bases; unmatched bases: 4. This CDR3 is built from 14 residues. Germline-derived CDR1 and CDR2 are KGHSH and LQKENI. The CDR3 DNA is TGTGCCAGCTCCACTAGCGGGATCGCAGATACGCAGTATTTT. Its translation is CASSTSGIADTQYF.

The gene calls are TRBV2 and TRBJ1-6; tentatively, D is TRBD1 (6 bases). The CDR3 has 16 residues. Germline V lookup: CDR1 SNHLY, CDR2 FYNNEI. Trimming left V 8 bases short and J 3 bases short, with 17 bases between. The CDR3 here is CASADDQTGYNSPLHF. The CDR3 nucleotides are TGTGCCAGCGCAGACGACCAGACAGGCTATAATTCACCCCTCCACTTT. Supplemented by reference TRBV2 and TRBJ1-6, the full variable domain reads EPEVTQTPSHQVTQMGQEVILRCVPISNHLYFYWYRQILGQKVEFLVSFYNNEISEKSEIFDDQFSVERPDGSNFTLKIRSTKLEDSAMYFCASADDQTGYNSPLHFGNGTRLTVT.

To note about this clone: Within the sample, other DNA sequences also encode this same CDR3. The chain joins TRBV5-1 to TRBJ2-2; a weak D match, TRBD2 (6 bases). CDR1 and CDR2 from the germline V gene are SGHRS and YFSETQ. Trimming took off 0 bases at V and 0 bases at J, with 9 bases between the two ends. The CDR3 consists of 16 residues. Here the CDR3 DNA reads TGCGCCAGCAGCTTGGCCCCGGGGGCGAACACCGGGGAGCTGTTTTTT. Translation gives CASSLAPGANTGELFF. The full variable domain, rest sourced from reference TRBV5-1 and TRBJ2-2, is KAGVTQTPRYLIKTRGQQVTLSCSPISGHRSVSWYQQTPGQGLQFLFEYFSETQRNKGNFPGRFSGRQFSNSRSEMNVSTLELGDSALYLCASSLAPGANTGELFFGEGSRLTVL.

This rearrangement joins TRBV7-6 to TRBJ2-1, with 12 bases identical to TRBD2. The CDR3 runs 14 residues. V gave up 5 bases and J gave up 7 bases; unmatched junction bases: 3. Per germline, CDR1 SGHVS and CDR2 FNYEAQ. Here the CDR3 DNA reads TGTGCCAGCAGCCCTAGCGGGAGGGCTAATGAGCAGTTCTTC. This codes for CASSPSGRANEQFF.

The chain uses TRBV24-1 and TRBJ2-7, with D maybe TRBD2 (5 bases). The CDR3 covers 14 residues. Trimming cost V 3 bases and J 5 bases, with 13 bases left between them. Germline V gives CDR1 KGHDR, CDR2 SFDVKD. The CDR3: CATSDRLSRDEQYF. As DNA, the CDR3 is TGTGCCACCAGTGATCGCCTTTCGCGGGACGAGCAGTACTTC.

This clone showed up just once. The rearrangement uses TRBV5-6 and TRBJ1-2; maybe TRBD1 (6 bases). There are 16 residues in the CDR3. Germline V lookup: CDR1 SGHDT, CDR2 YYEEEE. The germline V and J ends were trimmed by 3 bases and 2 bases, with 17 bases remaining between them. This CDR3 reads CASSSSARGSNYGYTF. The CDR3, as DNA: TGTGCCAGCAGCTCCTCGGCCAGGGGATCAAACTATGGCTACACCTTC.

This chain uses TRBV28 with TRBJ1-5, with 8 bases matching TRBD1. CDR3 size: 12 residues. J lost 11 bases, V lost 3 bases, and 3 bases had no gene match. The germline V gene has CDR1 MDHEN and CDR2 SYDVKM. CDR3 DNA: TGTGCCAGCAGTTTGCTGGGACAGGCCCAGCATTTT. Its translation: CASSLLGQAQHF.